This section outlines one T cell receptor (beta chain) sequence together with its context. The assay was immunoSEQ multiplex PCR, and TCRdb's table has in-frame clones only and misses some. The data hold 20,000 to 30,000 clones, with about 88% observed a single time. The sample originates from a study of OX40 agonist ivuxolimab in advanced cancers. Looked up from germline, CDR1 is SGHNT and CDR2 is YENEEA. The CDR3 sequence is 14 residues long. This receptor was identified in an adult with an advanced solid tumor such as melanoma, head and neck, liver or kidney cancer. The V call is TRBV11-3, the J call TRBJ2-5; D is possibly TRBD2 (5 bases). The J call could be wrong; TRBJ2-7 is a better fit for the DNA end. The material sequenced was CD4+ or CD8+ T cells sorted from blood, taken in a trial of the OX40 agonist ivuxolimab. The DNA for the CDR3 is TGTGCCAGCAGCTTAGGAGGGCAGACCTACGAGCAGTACTTC. It encodes CASSLGGQTYEQYF.